This passage covers 24 T cell receptor beta chains from one sample sequenced in a study of blood T cell repertoires in COVID-19. Produced via immunoSEQ multiplex PCR; TCRdb's table is partial and in-frame only. The data contain about 300,000 clones, 70% to 85% of them seen just once; the ten biggest clones take up around 1.6%. The specimen was peripheral blood. The receptors originated from a human donor with COVID-19, enrolled during active disease. The donor label of this sample is uncertain.

The chain uses TRBV5-1 and TRBJ1-1, with D possibly being TRBD1 (6 bases). The CDR3 runs 12 residues. With 2 bases removed from V and 7 bases from J, the gap between germline ends came to 9 bases. The V gene's germline CDR1 is SGHRS and CDR2 YFSETQ. The CDR3 sequence: CASSFGGGEAFF. The DNA for the CDR3 is TGCGCCAGCAGCTTTGGGGGCGGTGAAGCTTTCTTT.

The V and J genes are TRBV5-1 and TRBJ1-4, with 9 bases lining up with TRBD1. The CDR3 runs 16 residues. Trimming removed 0 bases from V and 2 bases from J; junction bases left unmatched: 2. The germline V gene encodes CDR1 SGHRS and CDR2 YFSETQ. As DNA, the CDR3 is TGCGCCAGCAGCTTGGTAGGGACAGGGACTAATGAAAAACTGTTTTTT. Residues: CASSLVGTGTNEKLFF.

This chain connects TRBV28 to TRBJ1-6; D is ambiguous. The V and J ends lost 2 bases and 18 bases respectively, with 20 bases between them. The length of the CDR3 is 14 residues. The germline CDR1 and CDR2 sequences are MDHEN and SYDVKM. Here the CDR3 DNA reads TGTGCCAGCAGTTTAGTTCAGGTTCCGAGAATTCCCCACTTT. This encodes CASSLVQVPRIPHF.

This chain uses TRBV5-1 with TRBJ2-1, with 8 bases aligning to TRBD1. CDR3 size: 16 residues. Unmatched junction bases numbered 14, after V lost 4 bases and J lost 8 bases. Germline assignment: CDR1 SGHRS and CDR2 YFSETQ. CDR3 amino acids: CASSQGPGGLKDEQFF. Written as DNA, the CDR3 is TGCGCCAGCAGCCAGGGCCCAGGGGGCCTAAAGGATGAGCAGTTCTTC.

The table lists this clone with a count of one. This chain joins TRBV5-1 and TRBJ2-3; 12 nucleotides line up with TRBD2. Germline lookup yields CDR1 SGHRS and CDR2 YFSETQ. The CDR3 length is 15 residues. The ends lost 4 bases at V and 6 bases at J; junction bases unmatched: 6. This CDR3 is CASSNPSGRGDTQYF. The DNA for the CDR3 is TGCGCCAGCAGCAATCCTAGCGGGAGGGGGGATACGCAGTATTTT.

The V gene is TRBV28, the J gene TRBJ2-1; TRBD2 matches at 13 bases. This CDR3 is built from 19 residues. CDR1 and CDR2 (germline): MDHEN, SYDVKM. Trimming took 2 bases from V and 6 from J; bases not matched to a gene: 13. In nucleotides, the CDR3 is TGTGCCAGCAGTTTACCCGGGACTAGCGGGGTGGCTGAAGGCAATGAGCAGTTCTTC. This gives the protein CASSLPGTSGVAEGNEQFF.

This clone appeared a single time. The chain uses TRBV25-1 and TRBJ2-7, with 12 bases matching TRBD2. The V segment lost 4 bases and the J segment 5 bases; nucleotides outside the gene matches: 9. The CDR3 extends over 16 amino acids. CDR1 is MGHDK, CDR2 SYGVNS, per germline. The CDR3 DNA sequence: TGTGCCAGCAGTGGCCAGGGACTAGCGGGTGGACACGAGCAGTACTTC. Residues: CASSGQGLAGGHEQYF.

The CDR3 sequence: CASSAGTGGNQPQHF. CDR3 nucleotide sequence: TGTGCCAGCAGCGCCGGGACAGGAGGCAATCAGCCCCAGCATTTT. The V call is TRBV9, the J call TRBJ1-5; 8 nucleotides match TRBD1. CDR1 and CDR2 from the germline V gene are SGDLS and YYNGEE. This CDR3 region has 15 residues. The ends lost 3 bases at V and 2 bases at J; junction bases unmatched: 4.

Regarding this clone: Other DNA sequences from this sample encode an identical CDR3 as well. This sequence joins TRBV28 and TRBJ1-2, with D maybe TRBD1 (5 bases). The CDR3 consists of 14 residues. V was cut by 3 bases and J by 2 bases, with 10 bases left in between. Germline V gene sequence: CDR1 MDHEN, CDR2 SYDVKM. CDR3 in amino acids: CASSFSGGNYGYTF. Written as DNA, the CDR3 is TGTGCCAGCAGTTTCTCCGGGGGAAACTATGGCTACACCTTC.

The gene calls are TRBV10-3 and TRBJ2-1, with TRBD2 matching 8 bases. V lost 6 bases and J lost 5; bases outside the gene matches: 9. Germline V CDR1 and CDR2: ENHRY, SYGVKD. The CDR3 has 15 residues. CDR3 bases: TGTGCCATCAGAGGGAGCGGGAGTACCGACAATGAGCAGTTCTTC. Residues: CAIRGSGSTDNEQFF.

The chain combines TRBV29-1 with TRBJ2-1, with TRBD2 identical over 10 bases. The CDR3 consists of 14 residues. The germline V gene has CDR1 SQVTM and CDR2 ANQGSEA. V lost 5 bases and J lost 8; bases outside the gene matches: 9. As DNA, the CDR3 is TGCAGCGTTTCCCTAGCGGGAGTTACCGATGAGCAGTTCTTC. It yields the protein CSVSLAGVTDEQFF.

This chain connects TRBV6-5 to TRBJ1-5, with a weak D call TRBD1 (6 bases). This CDR3 is built from 13 residues. Trimming removed 7 bases at V and 4 bases at J, with 11 bases between. Germline V lookup: CDR1 MNHEY, CDR2 SVGAGI. The CDR3, as DNA: TGTGCCAGCAAAAGGGGGGGGAATCAGCCCCAGCATTTT. Protein: CASKRGGNQPQHF.

The chain has TRBV3-1 (or the pseudogene TRBV3-2) and TRBJ2-7; possibly TRBD2 for D (5 bases). V was clipped by 1 base and J by 2 bases, with 12 bases between them. The CDR3 is 15 amino acids. The germline gives CDR1 LGHDT, CDR2 YNNKEL (reference sequence). The DNA of the CDR3 is TGTGCCAGCAGCCAAGCCGCAGCGGCCCCCTACGAGCAGTACTTC. Its protein product is CASSQAAAAPYEQYF.

The chain uses TRBV30 and TRBJ1-2, with unresolved D. This CDR3 spans 12 amino acids. Looked up from germline, CDR1 is GTSNPN and CDR2 is SVGIG (reference sequence). Trimming stripped 1 base from V and 4 bases from J, with 7 bases between. The CDR3 loop is CAWSAGSYGYTF. CDR3 nucleotide sequence: TGTGCCTGGAGTGCCGGGTCCTATGGCTACACCTTC.

The chain is built from TRBV21-1 and TRBJ1-1; no DNA check was done on the table's D call, TRBD1. TRBV21-1 is annotated as a pseudogene. CDR3 size: 14 residues. This CDR3 is CASRITWGTEKAFF. The DNA of the CDR3 is TGTGCCAGCAGGATAACGTGGGGGACAGAAAAAGCTTTCTTT.

J is TRBJ2-1 and V is TRBV7-2; 8 bases are shared with TRBD1. The germline gives CDR1 SGHTA, CDR2 FQGNSA. J gave up 8 bases and V 5 bases, and 11 bases lay outside the gene matches. The CDR3 has 15 amino acids. The CDR3 coding sequence is TGTGCCAGCAGCCCCGGGACAGGTGGGGGAGATGAGCAGTTCTTC. This encodes CASSPGTGGGDEQFF.

The CDR3 region is CASTFLTGRKTGANVLTF. CDR3 bases: TGTGCCAGCACCTTTTTGACAGGGAGAAAAACTGGGGCCAACGTCCTGACTTTC. The chain couples TRBV28 to TRBJ2-6; 7 nucleotides align to TRBD1. With V trimmed by 7 bases and J by 2 bases, 14 bases remained unmatched. Per germline, CDR1 MDHEN and CDR2 SYDVKM. This CDR3 contains 18 residues.

About this clone itself: Additional DNA sequences in this sample encode the identical CDR3. Written as DNA, the CDR3 is TGTGCCAGCAGCCTCGGGACTAGCGGCACAGATACGCAGTATTTT. It specifies CASSLGTSGTDTQYF. J is TRBJ2-3 and V is TRBV3-1 (or the pseudogene TRBV3-2); 10 bases line up with TRBD2. Per germline, CDR1 LGHDT and CDR2 YNNKEL (reference sequence). Trimming cost V 4 bases and J 1 base; bases outside gene matches: 2. The CDR3 has 15 residues.

The chain joins TRBV11-2 to TRBJ1-4; D not resolved. The germline V gene has CDR1 SGHAT and CDR2 FQNNGV. CDR3 length: 15 amino acids. V lost 5 bases and J lost 7, with 17 bases in between. CDR3 protein: CASSLRSGSGEKLFF. The CDR3 DNA reads TGTGCCAGCAGCCTAAGGTCGGGAAGCGGTGAAAAACTGTTTTTT.

The rearrangement uses TRBV7-3 and TRBJ2-3, with 7 bases matching TRBD2. This CDR3 region has 15 residues. With V trimmed by 5 bases and J by 2 bases, 7 bases remained unmatched. CDR1 is SGHTA, CDR2 FQGTGA, per germline. The CDR3 sequence is CASSLIAGDTDTQYF. The CDR3 DNA reads as TGTGCCAGCAGCCTCATAGCGGGCGACACAGATACGCAGTATTTT.

This clone has only one observation. The chain combines TRBV10-3 with TRBJ1-1, with a tentative D call TRBD1 (5 bases). This CDR3 has 14 amino acids. Between the trimmed V and J ends, which lost 2 bases and 3 bases, there was a span of 10 bases. Germline assignment: CDR1 ENHRY and CDR2 SYGVKD. The CDR3 DNA is TGTGCCATCAGTGAGAGGGGTAGTGACACTGAAGCTTTCTTT. Translation gives CAISERGSDTEAFF.

V is TRBV27 and J is TRBJ2-3; D is perhaps TRBD2 (5 bases). CDR1 is MNHEY, CDR2 SMNVEV, per germline (reference sequence). V was pared by 4 bases and J by 4 bases, with 18 bases between. This CDR3 has 16 residues. The CDR3 region is CASSSTRADRADTQYF. The CDR3 coding sequence is TGTGCCAGCAGTTCCACGCGGGCTGATAGGGCAGATACGCAGTATTTT.

In DNA form, the CDR3 reads TGTGCCAGTAGTCCCCAGGGGGAGAACTATGGCTACACCTTC. Translating gives CASSPQGENYGYTF. The chain carries TRBV19 and TRBJ1-2; TRBD1 aligns across 7 bases. The junction had 5 bases not matched to a gene; V was cut back by 5 bases and J by 2 bases. This CDR3 has 14 amino acids. The germline V gene encodes CDR1 LNHDA and CDR2 SQIVND (reference sequence).

The V gene is TRBV6-2 or TRBV6-3, the J gene TRBJ1-2; D gene uncertain. The CDR3 is 12 residues long. The V and J ends lost 5 bases and 2 bases respectively, with 6 bases between them. CDR1 is MNHEY and CDR2 is SVGEGT in the germline V gene. The CDR3 loop is CASSPMNYGYTF. As DNA, the CDR3 is TGTGCCAGCAGTCCCATGAACTATGGCTACACCTTC.